The 4 T cell receptor beta chains listed next were all sequenced from one sample in a study of cytomegalovirus exposure and HLA in healthy donors. The PCR was carried out with 60 Vbeta primers and 13 Jbeta primers. TCRdb keeps only in-frame clones here, not all; method: immunoSEQ multiplex PCR. The table has 65,000 to 85,000 clones, 68% seen once. The sample consisted of PBMCs. The receptors derive from a woman aged 30 to 39 in good health and CMV-seronegative.

A few counts support this clone. The chain couples TRBV5-6 to TRBJ2-6; weak D call: TRBD2 (6 bases). Trimming took 4 bases from V and 1 from J, leaving 18 bases between them. Per germline, CDR1 SGHDT and CDR2 YYEEEE. The CDR3 is 18 amino acids. The chain's CDR3 is CASSLEGPGSSGANVLTF. For the CDR3, the DNA is TGTGCCAGCAGCCTTGAAGGGCCCGGGAGTTCTGGGGCCAACGTCCTGACTTTC.

The genes are TRBV4-1 and TRBJ2-7, with D possibly matching TRBD2 (7 bases). With 4 bases removed from V and 0 bases from J, the gap between germline ends came to 16 bases. The CDR3 runs to 16 residues. The germline V gene encodes CDR1 MGHRA and CDR2 YSYEKL. CDR3 amino acids: CASSRGRGASSYEQYF. The CDR3 DNA sequence: TGCGCCAGCAGCCGCGGACGGGGGGCTTCCTCCTACGAGCAGTACTTC.

This chain's CDR3 is CATSRDVRGYSPLHF. The CDR3 DNA is TGTGCCACCAGCAGAGATGTCAGAGGGTACTCACCCCTCCACTTT. The chain employs TRBV15 and TRBJ1-6; no clear D gene. CDR1 is LNHNV and CDR2 is YYDKDF in the germline V gene (reference sequence). This CDR3 region has 15 residues. V dropped 0 bases and J dropped 10 bases, with 13 bases sitting between them.

CDR3 DNA: TGCGCCAGCAGCTTGGTCAGCGGGGGGGCCAATGAGCAGTTCTTC. This translates into CASSLVSGGANEQFF. This rearrangement joins TRBV5-1 to TRBJ2-1, with 10 bases that match TRBD2. Germline CDR1 SGHRS, CDR2 YFSETQ. This CDR3 spans 15 amino acids. Germline trimming cut 0 bases from V and 6 bases from J; bases unmatched to any gene: 3.